Shown below are 17 T cell receptor beta chains from a single sample sequenced in a study of shared clonotypes between healthy human individuals. The assay was immunoSEQ multiplex PCR, and TCRdb's table has in-frame clones only and misses some. The sample holds 2 million to 3 million clones, more than 85% seen once. What was sequenced was naive CD4+ T cells from PBMCs. As for subset: CD45RA+ positively selected. Receptor source: a man aged 18-30 years in good health. Some clones in this sample may be carry-over from other donors' samples.

J is TRBJ1-2 and V is TRBV11-2; D call uncertain. Trimming removed 5 bases at V and 1 base at J, with 20 bases between. The germline CDR1 and CDR2 sequences are SGHAT and FQNNGV. This CDR3 contains 17 residues. The CDR3 protein is CASSHTHGRVDNYGYTF. CDR3 bases: TGTGCCAGCAGCCATACGCACGGACGAGTAGATAACTATGGCTACACCTTC.

This sequence joins TRBV18 and TRBJ2-3, with TRBD2 matching 9 bases. This CDR3 comprises 15 residues. Trimming at V came to 4 bases and at J to 2 bases, leaving 4 bases not matched to a gene. Looked up from germline, CDR1 is KGHSH and CDR2 is LQKENI. In nucleotides, the CDR3 is TGTGCCAGCTCACAGATAGCGGGGGACACAGATACGCAGTATTTT. It codes for CASSQIAGDTDTQYF.

To note about this clone: Within the sample, other DNA sequences also encode this same CDR3. The V gene is TRBV28, the J gene TRBJ2-1; D is ambiguous. The CDR3 sequence is 12 residues long. The germline gives CDR1 MDHEN, CDR2 SYDVKM. Trimming shortened V by 5 bases and J by 2 bases, and 4 bases separated the two germline ends. The chain's CDR3 is CASSTPYNEQFF. The CDR3 DNA is TGTGCCAGCAGTACACCCTACAATGAGCAGTTCTTC.

This chain joins TRBV2 and TRBJ2-5, with D perhaps matching TRBD2 (6 bases). Between the trimmed V and J ends, which lost 5 bases and 5 bases, there was a span of 18 bases. This CDR3 is built from 15 residues. Germline V gives CDR1 SNHLY, CDR2 FYNNEI. The CDR3 region is CASSRRPAAGETQYF. CDR3 nucleotides: TGTGCCAGCAGTCGCCGGCCGGCGGCGGGGGAGACCCAGTACTTC. The full variable domain, rest sourced from reference TRBV2 and TRBJ2-5, is EPEVTQTPSHQVTQMGQEVILRCVPISNHLYFYWYRQILGQKVEFLVSFYNNEISEKSEIFDDQFSVERPDGSNFTLKIRSTKLEDSAMYFCASSRRPAAGETQYFGPGTRLLVL.

The V and J genes are TRBV28 and TRBJ2-7, with a weak D call TRBD2 (5 bases). Deletions cut 8 bases from V and 3 bases from J, with 11 bases between. From germline, CDR1 is MDHEN and CDR2 SYDVKM. The CDR3 loop spans 12 amino acids. The chain's CDR3 is CASGGTYYEQYF. The CDR3 nucleotides read TGTGCCAGCGGAGGCACCTACTACGAGCAGTACTTC.

The CDR3 DNA is TGTGCCAGCAGTTATGGTGGAGGGCAGTTCTTC. Amino acids: CASSYGGGQFF. This rearrangement joins TRBV6-5 to TRBJ2-1; D may be TRBD2 (5 bases). Trimming removed 3 bases from V and 12 bases from J, with 9 bases in between. This CDR3 comprises 11 residues. CDR1 is MNHEY and CDR2 is SVGAGI in the germline V gene.

V is TRBV27 and J is TRBJ1-1; maybe TRBD1 (6 bases). Germline loops: CDR1 MNHEY, CDR2 SMNVEV (reference sequence). V was cut by 2 bases and J by 10 bases, with 14 bases left in between. The CDR3 runs 13 residues. CDR3 residues: CASSLGGGRRAFF. For the CDR3, the DNA is TGTGCCAGCAGTTTAGGGGGGGGGCGCCGAGCTTTCTTT.

Concerning this clone itself: Other DNA sequences in the same sample also yield this CDR3. This rearrangement joins TRBV5-1 to TRBJ1-1, with unresolved D. CDR3 length: 13 residues. V gave up 5 bases and J gave up 2 bases, with 10 bases separating them. In germline, CDR1 is SGHRS, CDR2 YFSETQ. In DNA, the CDR3 is TGCGCCAGCAGAGATGGTGGAAACACTGAAGCTTTCTTT. Amino acid sequence: CASRDGGNTEAFF. The complete variable domain, with remaining parts taken from reference TRBV5-1 and TRBJ1-1, reads KAGVTQTPRYLIKTRGQQVTLSCSPISGHRSVSWYQQTPGQGLQFLFEYFSETQRNKGNFPGRFSGRQFSNSRSEMNVSTLELGDSALYLCASRDGGNTEAFFGQGTRLTVV.

The rearrangement links TRBV27 to TRBJ2-7, with 12 bases aligning to TRBD2. Germline V gives CDR1 MNHEY, CDR2 SMNVEV (reference sequence). CDR3 length: 22 amino acids. V lost 2 bases to trimming and J lost 4 bases; unmatched junction nucleotides: 24. In nucleotides, the CDR3 is TGTGCCAGCAGTTTAGACAGCACCAGTAGTCCGGGACTAGCGGGTGCGGGGTACGAGCAGTACTTC. The encoded protein is CASSLDSTSSPGLAGAGYEQYF.

The rearrangement joins TRBV29-1 to TRBJ2-5, with 7 bases identical to TRBD1. The CDR3 covers 13 residues. Germline trimming cut 7 bases from V and 5 bases from J; bases unmatched to any gene: 10. CDR1 is SQVTM and CDR2 is ANQGSEA in the germline V gene. The CDR3: CSAKGTVLETQYF. Written as DNA, the CDR3 is TGCAGCGCAAAGGGGACAGTTTTGGAGACCCAGTACTTC.

V usage is TRBV28 and J usage is TRBJ2-2, with a weak D call TRBD2 (6 bases). V lost 5 bases and J 7 bases, leaving 11 bases between the germline ends. Germline CDR1 reads MDHEN; CDR2 reads SYDVKM. The CDR3 length is 13 residues. DNA of the CDR3: TGTGCCAGCAGTCCCTGGCGGGGCGGGGAGCTGTTTTTT. Encoded protein: CASSPWRGGELFF.

The chain is built from TRBV29-1 and TRBJ2-3; perhaps TRBD1 as D (6 bases). The CDR3 sequence is 14 residues long. Trimming took off 6 bases at V and 0 bases at J, with 13 bases between the two ends. Germline assignment: CDR1 SQVTM and CDR2 ANQGSEA. DNA of the CDR3: TGCAGCGTACTCGCTGGGACAAGCACAGATACGCAGTATTTT. It specifies CSVLAGTSTDTQYF.

The rearrangement joins TRBV11-2 to TRBJ2-4; 8 nucleotides agree with TRBD2. The V segment lost 3 bases and the J segment 1 base; nucleotides outside the gene matches: 5. The CDR3 is 16 amino acids. Germline assignment: CDR1 SGHAT and CDR2 FQNNGV. CDR3 residues: CASSFLASGAKNIQYF. The DNA of the CDR3 is TGTGCCAGCAGCTTCCTGGCTAGCGGGGCCAAAAACATTCAGTACTTC.

The genes are TRBV20-1 and TRBJ1-6, with D unclear. The V gene's germline CDR1 is DFQATT and CDR2 SNEGSKA (reference sequence). The ends were cut back, 2 bases at V and 12 bases at J, with 8 bases in the middle. This CDR3 is 11 amino acids long. The CDR3 spells CSARPVLPLHF. CDR3 nucleotide sequence: TGCAGTGCTAGACCTGTTCTACCCCTCCACTTT.

The rearrangement joins TRBV4-1 to TRBJ1-5, with a possible D match to TRBD1 (5 bases). Trimming removed 6 bases from V and 3 bases from J, with 12 bases in between. The length of the CDR3 is 14 residues. The germline V gene has CDR1 MGHRA and CDR2 YSYEKL. As DNA, the CDR3 is TGCGCCAGCAGTCGACAGTTCCTCAATCAGCCCCAGCATTTT. It encodes CASSRQFLNQPQHF.

For this clone: The identical CDR3 is also encoded by other nucleotide sequences in the sample. The J gene is TRBJ2-4, the V gene TRBV6-1; TRBD2 agrees at 7 bases. Germline V gene data show CDR1 as MNHNS and CDR2 as SASEGT. The junction had 0 bases not matched to a gene; V was cut back by 3 bases and J by 1 base. This CDR3 is built from 14 residues. CDR3 in amino acids: CASSEGGAKNIQYF. CDR3 nucleotide sequence: TGTGCCAGCAGTGAGGGGGGGGCCAAAAACATTCAGTACTTC.

Turning to this clone: Other DNA sequences in this specimen translate into the identical CDR3. The V gene is TRBV18, the J gene TRBJ2-7; 7 bases agree with TRBD1. J was trimmed by 1 base and V by 2 bases; bases with no gene match: 2. Germline CDR1 reads KGHSH; CDR2 reads LQKENI. The CDR3 is 14 residues long. The CDR3 loop reads CASSPSQGSYEQYF. For the CDR3, the DNA is TGTGCCAGCTCACCATCACAGGGGTCCTACGAGCAGTACTTC.